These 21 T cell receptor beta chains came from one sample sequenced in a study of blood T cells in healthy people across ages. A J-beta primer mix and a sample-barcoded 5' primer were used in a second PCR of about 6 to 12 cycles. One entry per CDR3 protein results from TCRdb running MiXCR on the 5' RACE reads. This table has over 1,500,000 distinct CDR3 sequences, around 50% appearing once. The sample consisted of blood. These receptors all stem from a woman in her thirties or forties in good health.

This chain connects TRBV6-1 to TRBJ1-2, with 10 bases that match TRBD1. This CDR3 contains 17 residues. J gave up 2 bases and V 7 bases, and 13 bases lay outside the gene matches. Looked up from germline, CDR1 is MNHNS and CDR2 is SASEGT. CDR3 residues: CASNPGTGAPSNYGYTF. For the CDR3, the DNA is TGTGCCAGCAATCCCGGGACAGGGGCCCCCTCCAACTATGGCTACACCTTC.

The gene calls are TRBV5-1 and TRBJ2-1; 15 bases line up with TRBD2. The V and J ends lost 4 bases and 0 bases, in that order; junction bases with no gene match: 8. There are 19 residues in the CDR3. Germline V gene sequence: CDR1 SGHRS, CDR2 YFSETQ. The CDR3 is CASSRRTSGGANSYNEQFF. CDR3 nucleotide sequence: TGCGCCAGCAGCCGCCGGACTAGCGGGGGGGCCAACTCCTACAATGAGCAGTTCTTC.

The CDR3 sequence is CASSFGQGEEEQYF. The DNA for the CDR3 is TGCGCCAGCAGCTTCGGACAGGGGGAGGAGGAGCAGTACTTC. This chain links TRBV5-1 with TRBJ2-7; TRBD1 aligns across 10 bases. Germline values: CDR1 SGHRS, CDR2 YFSETQ. V lost 2 bases to trimming and J lost 7 bases; unmatched junction nucleotides: 6. The CDR3 covers 14 residues.

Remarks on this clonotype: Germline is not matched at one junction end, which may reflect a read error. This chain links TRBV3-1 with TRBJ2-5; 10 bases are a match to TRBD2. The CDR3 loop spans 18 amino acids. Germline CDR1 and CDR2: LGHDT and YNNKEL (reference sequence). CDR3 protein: CGSSQDVLAGASGETQYF. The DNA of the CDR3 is TGTGGCAGCAGCCAAGATGTCCTAGCGGGGGCCTCCGGGGAGACCCAGTACTTC.

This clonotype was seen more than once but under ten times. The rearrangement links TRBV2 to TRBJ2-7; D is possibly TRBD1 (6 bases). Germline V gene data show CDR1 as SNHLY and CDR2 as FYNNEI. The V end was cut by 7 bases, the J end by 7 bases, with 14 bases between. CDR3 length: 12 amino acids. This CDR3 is CASNTGLEEQYF. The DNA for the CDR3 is TGTGCCAGCAATACAGGGCTAGAGGAGCAGTACTTC.

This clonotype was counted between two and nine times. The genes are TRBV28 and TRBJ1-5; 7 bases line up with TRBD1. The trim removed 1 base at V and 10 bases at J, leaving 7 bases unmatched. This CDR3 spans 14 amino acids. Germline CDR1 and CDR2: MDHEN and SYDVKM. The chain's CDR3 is CASSLFQGGSPQHF. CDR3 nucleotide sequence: TGTGCCAGCAGTTTATTTCAGGGGGGATCTCCCCAGCATTTT.

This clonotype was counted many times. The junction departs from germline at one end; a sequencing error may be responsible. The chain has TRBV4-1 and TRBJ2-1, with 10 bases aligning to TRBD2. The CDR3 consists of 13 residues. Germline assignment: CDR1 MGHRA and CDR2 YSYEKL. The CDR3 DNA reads TGTGCCAGCAGCGGGGGGGGCTACAATGAGCAGTTCTTC. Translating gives CASSGGGYNEQFF.

CDR3 sequence (DNA): TGCAGTGCTAGAGATTTAGCGGGGGCCAACTACAATGAGCAGTTCTTC. This translates into CSARDLAGANYNEQFF. The V and J genes are TRBV20-1 and TRBJ2-1, with 9 positions matching TRBD2. V was pared by 0 bases and J by 3 bases, with 6 bases of the junction left unmatched. The CDR3 length is 16 residues. In germline, CDR1 is DFQATT, CDR2 SNEGSKA (reference sequence).

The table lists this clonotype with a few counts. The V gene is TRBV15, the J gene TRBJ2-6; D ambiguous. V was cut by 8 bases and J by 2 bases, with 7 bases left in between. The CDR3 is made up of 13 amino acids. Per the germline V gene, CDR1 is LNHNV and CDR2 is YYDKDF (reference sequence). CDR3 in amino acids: CATVGAGANVLTF. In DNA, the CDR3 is TGTGCCACCGTGGGCGCTGGGGCCAACGTCCTGACTTTC. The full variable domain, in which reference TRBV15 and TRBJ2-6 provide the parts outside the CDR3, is DAMVIQNPRYQVTQFGKPVTLSCSQTLNHNVMYWYQQKSSQAPKLLFHYYDKDFNNEADTPDNFQSRRPNTSFCFLDIRSPGLGDTAMYLCATVGAGANVLTFGAGSRLTVL.

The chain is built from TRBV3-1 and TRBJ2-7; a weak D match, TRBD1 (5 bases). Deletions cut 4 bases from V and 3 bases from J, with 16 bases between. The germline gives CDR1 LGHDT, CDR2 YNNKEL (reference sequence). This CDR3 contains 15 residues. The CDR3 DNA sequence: TGTGCCAGCAGCCCACGGAGCAGGGCAGTCTACGAGCAGTACTTC. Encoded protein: CASSPRSRAVYEQYF.

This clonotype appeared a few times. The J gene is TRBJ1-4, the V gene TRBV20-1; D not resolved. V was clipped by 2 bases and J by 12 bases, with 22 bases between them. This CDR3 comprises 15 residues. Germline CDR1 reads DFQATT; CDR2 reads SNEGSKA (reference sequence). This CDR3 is CSARTPGGPVRELFF. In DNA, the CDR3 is TGCAGTGCTAGAACCCCGGGCGGCCCCGTGAGGGAACTGTTTTTT.

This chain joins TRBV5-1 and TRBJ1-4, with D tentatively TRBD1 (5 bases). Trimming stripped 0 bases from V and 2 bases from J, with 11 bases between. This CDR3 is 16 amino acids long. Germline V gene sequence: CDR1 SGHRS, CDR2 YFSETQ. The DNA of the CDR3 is TGCGCCAGCAGCTTGGAGGGGACCTCTACTAATGAAAAACTGTTTTTT. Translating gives CASSLEGTSTNEKLFF.

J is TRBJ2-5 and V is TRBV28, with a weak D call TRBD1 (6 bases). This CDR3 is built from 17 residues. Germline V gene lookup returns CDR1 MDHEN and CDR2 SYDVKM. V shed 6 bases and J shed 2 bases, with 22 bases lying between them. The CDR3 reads CASRQKSEDSLQETQYF. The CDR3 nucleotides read TGTGCCAGCAGACAGAAATCCGAGGACAGCCTGCAAGAGACCCAGTACTTC.

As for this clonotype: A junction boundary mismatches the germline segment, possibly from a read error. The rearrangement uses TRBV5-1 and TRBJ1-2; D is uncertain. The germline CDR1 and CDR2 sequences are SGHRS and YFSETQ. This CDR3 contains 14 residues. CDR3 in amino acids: CASSLDGDNYGYTF. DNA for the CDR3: TGTGCCAGCAGCTTAGATGGGGATAACTATGGCTACACCTTC.

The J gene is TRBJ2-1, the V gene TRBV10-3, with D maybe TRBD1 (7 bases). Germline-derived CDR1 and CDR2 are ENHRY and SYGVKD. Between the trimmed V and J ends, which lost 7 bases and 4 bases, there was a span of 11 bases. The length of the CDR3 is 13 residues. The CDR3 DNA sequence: TGTGCCATCAAGGGGGCGGGATACAATGAGCAGTTCTTC. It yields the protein CAIKGAGYNEQFF.

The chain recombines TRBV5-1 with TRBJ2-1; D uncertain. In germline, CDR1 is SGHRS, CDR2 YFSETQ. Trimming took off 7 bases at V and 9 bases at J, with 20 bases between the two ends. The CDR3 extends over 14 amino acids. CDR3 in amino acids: CASQTPGPFSEQFF. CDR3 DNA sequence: TGCGCCAGCCAAACCCCGGGCCCATTCAGTGAGCAGTTCTTC. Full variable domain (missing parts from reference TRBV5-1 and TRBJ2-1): KAGVTQTPRYLIKTRGQQVTLSCSPISGHRSVSWYQQTPGQGLQFLFEYFSETQRNKGNFPGRFSGRQFSNSRSEMNVSTLELGDSALYLCASQTPGPFSEQFFGPGTRLTVL.

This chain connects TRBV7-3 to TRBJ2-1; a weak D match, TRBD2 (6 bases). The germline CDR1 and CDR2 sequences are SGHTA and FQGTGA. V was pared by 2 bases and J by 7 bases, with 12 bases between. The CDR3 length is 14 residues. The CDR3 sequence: CASSLLEGGNEQFF. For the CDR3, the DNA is TGTGCCAGCAGCTTACTGGAGGGAGGTAATGAGCAGTTCTTC.

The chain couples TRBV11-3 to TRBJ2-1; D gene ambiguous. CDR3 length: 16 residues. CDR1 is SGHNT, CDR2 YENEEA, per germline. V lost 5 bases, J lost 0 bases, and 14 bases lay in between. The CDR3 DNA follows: TGTGCCAGCAGCCCCCATACCCTGAGCTCCTACAATGAGCAGTTCTTC. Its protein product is CASSPHTLSSYNEQFF.

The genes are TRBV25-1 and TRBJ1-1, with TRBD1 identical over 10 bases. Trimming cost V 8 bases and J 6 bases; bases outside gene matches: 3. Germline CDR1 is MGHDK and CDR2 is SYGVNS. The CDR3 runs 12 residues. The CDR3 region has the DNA TGTGCCAGCGGGACAGGGGTGGCTGAAGCTTTCTTT. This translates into CASGTGVAEAFF. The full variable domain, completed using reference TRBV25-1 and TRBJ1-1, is EADIYQTPRYLVIGTGKKITLECSQTMGHDKMYWYQQDPGMELHLIHYSYGVNSTEKGDLSSESTVSRIRTEHFPLTLESARPSHTSQYLCASGTGVAEAFFGQGTRLTVV.

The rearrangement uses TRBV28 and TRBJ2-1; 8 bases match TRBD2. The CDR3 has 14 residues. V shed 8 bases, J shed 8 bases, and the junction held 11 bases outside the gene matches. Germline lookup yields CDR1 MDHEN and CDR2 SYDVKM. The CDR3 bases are TGTGCCAGCTCCGACCTAGCGGGCGGGGATGAGCAGTTCTTC. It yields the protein CASSDLAGGDEQFF.

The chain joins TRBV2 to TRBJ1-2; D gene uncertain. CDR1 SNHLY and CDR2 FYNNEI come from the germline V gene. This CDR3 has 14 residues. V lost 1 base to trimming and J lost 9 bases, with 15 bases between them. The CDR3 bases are TGTGCCAGCAGTGAAGAGGCAGGTGACATAAGCTACACCTTC. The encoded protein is CASSEEAGDISYTF. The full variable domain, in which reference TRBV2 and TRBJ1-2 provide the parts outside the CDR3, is EPEVTQTPSHQVTQMGQEVILRCVPISNHLYFYWYRQILGQKVEFLVSFYNNEISEKSEIFDDQFSVERPDGSNFTLKIRSTKLEDSAMYFCASSEEAGDISYTFGSGTRLTVV.